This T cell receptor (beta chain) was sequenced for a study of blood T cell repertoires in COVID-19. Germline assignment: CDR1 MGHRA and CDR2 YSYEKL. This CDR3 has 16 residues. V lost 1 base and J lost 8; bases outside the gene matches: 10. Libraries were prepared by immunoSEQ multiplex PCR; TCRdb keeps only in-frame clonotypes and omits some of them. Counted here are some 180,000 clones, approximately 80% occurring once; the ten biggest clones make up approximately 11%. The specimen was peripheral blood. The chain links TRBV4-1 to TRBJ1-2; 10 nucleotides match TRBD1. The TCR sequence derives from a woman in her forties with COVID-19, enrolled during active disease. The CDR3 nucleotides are TGCGCCAGCAGCCAAGCAATAGGACAGGGGGAACGCGGCTACACCTTC. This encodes CASSQAIGQGERGYTF.